This TCR beta chain was observed in a study of beta chain features in type 1 diabetes. The study, taken as a whole, reports: A greater similarity of naive, central memory and Treg TCRB repertoires was seen among patients than among healthy donors. People with Type 1 diabetes carried modestly yet significantly shorter TCRB CDR3s in all four CD4+ subsets. Sequencing of cDNA might inflate the share of cells that strongly express TCR. More deletions and fewer insertions at VDJ junctions were seen in type 1 diabetes patients.

Trimming took 6 bases from V and 7 from J; bases not matched to a gene: 5. Germline V gene sequence: CDR1 WNHNN, CDR2 SYGVQD (reference sequence). CDR3 size: 15 residues. Of the isolated RNA, all was reverse transcribed, and so the sequenced material was expressed TCRB transcripts. The protocol was immunoSEQ multiplex PCR, while the TCRdb copy is restricted to in-frame clones and leaves out a portion. This table holds fewer than 900,000 clones, 15% to 20% found once. Worth noting for this clone: The antigen is undetermined.

The chain uses TRBV10-1 and TRBJ2-1; 14 bases are shared with TRBD2. The receptor was derived from a woman under 30 in good health. Sequencing was performed on naive CD4+ T cells from blood. The CDR3 region is CASSPGTSGSNEQFF. Written as DNA, the CDR3 is TGCGCCAGCAGCCCCGGGACTAGCGGGAGTAATGAGCAGTTCTTC.